The 20 T cell receptor beta chains in this list originate from one sample, sequenced in a study of T cells after yellow fever vaccination. TCRdb re-analysed the 5' RACE reads in MiXCR, keeping a single row per CDR3 protein. The repertoire holds 150,000 to 200,000 distinct CDR3 sequences, with approximately 11% as singletons. The input for sequencing was CD8+ T cells sorted from PBMCs, taken 15 days after the yellow fever booster vaccination. These receptors all come from a man between 18 and 35 years old who received the YFV17D yellow fever vaccine.

Only a few counts were recorded for this clonotype. The J gene is TRBJ2-1, the V gene TRBV13; D may be TRBD2 (5 bases). The germline V gene has CDR1 PRHDT and CDR2 FYEKMQ (reference sequence). Trimming removed 3 bases at V and 5 bases at J, with 8 bases between. There are 13 residues in the CDR3. This CDR3 is CASSFGGDNEQFF. CDR3 bases: TGTGCCAGCAGCTTTGGAGGAGACAATGAGCAGTTCTTC.

This clonotype was detected many times. The V call is TRBV5-5, the J call TRBJ1-2, with a tentative D call TRBD1 (5 bases). Germline assignment: CDR1 SGHKS and CDR2 YYEKEE (reference sequence). The CDR3 has 15 residues. V was clipped by 0 bases and J by 6 bases, with 15 bases between them. The CDR3 coding sequence is TGTGCCAGCAGCTTGGTCGCAGGGATAAGTGATGGCTACACCTTC. Translation: CASSLVAGISDGYTF.

This clonotype has just a few counts. This chain uses TRBV7-9 with TRBJ2-1, with TRBD2 identical over 8 bases. Losses at the gene ends were 5 bases for V and 1 base for J; bases not matched to a gene: 4. This CDR3 spans 15 amino acids. From germline, CDR1 is SEHNR and CDR2 FQNEAQ (reference sequence). The CDR3 region is CASSRPGGSYNEQFF. In nucleotides, the CDR3 is TGTGCCAGCAGCCGCCCGGGGGGGTCCTACAATGAGCAGTTCTTC.

The sample holds a few counts of this clonotype. The chain carries TRBV4-1 and TRBJ2-7; no reliable D call. V dropped 0 bases and J dropped 5 bases, with 11 bases sitting between them. The CDR3 extends over 14 amino acids. CDR1 and CDR2 (germline): MGHRA, YSYEKL. This CDR3 is CASSQEHKYHEQYF. The CDR3 coding sequence is TGCGCCAGCAGCCAAGAGCACAAATACCACGAGCAGTACTTC.

The chain employs TRBV19 and TRBJ2-7; possible D gene TRBD1, 6 bases. This CDR3 has 13 residues. V gave up 6 bases and J gave up 2 bases, with 11 bases separating them. The V gene's germline CDR1 is LNHDA and CDR2 SQIVND (reference sequence). Written as DNA, the CDR3 is TGTGCCAGTAGCTACAGGGTTGCCTACGAGCAGTACTTC. Its protein product is CASSYRVAYEQYF. The variable domain in full, with the rest retrieved from reference TRBV19 and TRBJ2-7, is DGGITQSPKYLFRKEGQNVTLSCEQNLNHDAMYWYRQDPGQGLRLIYYSQIVNDFQKGDIAEGYSVSREKKESFPLTVTSAQKNPTAFYLCASSYRVAYEQYFGPGTRLTVT.

The J gene is TRBJ2-1, the V gene TRBV7-6; 11 nucleotides line up with TRBD2. This CDR3 contains 17 residues. Germline V lookup: CDR1 SGHVS, CDR2 FNYEAQ. Trimming removed 1 base from V and 10 bases from J; junction bases left unmatched: 12. This CDR3 reads CASSLEDSGGVFREQFF. DNA of the CDR3: TGTGCCAGCAGCTTAGAGGATAGCGGGGGGGTATTTAGAGAGCAGTTCTTC.

There are a few counts of this clonotype. This chain joins TRBV24-1 and TRBJ2-3, with a possible D match to TRBD1 (6 bases). The CDR3 spans 14 residues. V lost 8 bases to trimming and J lost 4 bases, with 15 bases between them. Germline V gene lookup returns CDR1 KGHDR and CDR2 SFDVKD. In DNA form, the CDR3 reads TGTGCCACCAAAGGGATACAGGGCGCAGATACGCAGTATTTT. It is translated as CATKGIQGADTQYF.

This clonotype was detected only a few times. V and J are TRBV7-9 and TRBJ2-3; 13 bases match TRBD2. Trimming at V came to 5 bases and at J to 3 bases, leaving 5 bases not matched to a gene. This CDR3 is built from 16 residues. Germline values: CDR1 SEHNR, CDR2 FQNEAQ (reference sequence). CDR3 sequence reads: CASSPRGLAGTDTQYF. The CDR3 coding sequence is TGTGCCAGCAGCCCCCGGGGACTAGCGGGAACAGATACGCAGTATTTT.

The table lists this clonotype with many counts. The gene calls are TRBV6-4 and TRBJ2-2; TRBD2 is a possible D gene (6 bases). CDR1 is MRHNA and CDR2 is SNTAGT in the germline V gene. Trimming removed 0 bases from V and 5 bases from J, with 16 bases in between. The CDR3 runs 17 residues. The CDR3 reads CASSDSIPGTGTGELFF. The CDR3 bases are TGTGCCAGCAGTGACTCGATTCCAGGGACTGGGACCGGGGAGCTGTTTTTT.

This clonotype was counted many times. The chain uses TRBV4-1 and TRBJ2-5, with TRBD2 as a possible D gene (6 bases). V was cut by 0 bases and J by 4 bases, with 12 bases left in between. Germline loops: CDR1 MGHRA, CDR2 YSYEKL. The CDR3 totals 15 residues. The CDR3 DNA reads as TGCGCCAGCAGCCAAGACCGACTAGGCCGAGAGACCCAGTACTTC. It encodes CASSQDRLGRETQYF.

The chain links TRBV6-1 to TRBJ2-1; tentative D call: TRBD1 (7 bases). This CDR3 is built from 15 residues. Trimming removed 7 bases at V and 3 bases at J, with 16 bases between. Germline V lookup: CDR1 MNHNS, CDR2 SASEGT. The CDR3 DNA reads TGTGCCAGCATTGTCGGACAGGACTACTACAATGAGCAGTTCTTC. Translated: CASIVGQDYYNEQFF.

This clonotype was counted between two and nine times. V usage is TRBV20-1 and J usage is TRBJ2-7, with D possibly matching TRBD1 (6 bases). The V gene's germline CDR1 is DFQATT and CDR2 SNEGSKA (reference sequence). V lost 3 bases to trimming and J lost 1 base, with 16 bases between them. This CDR3 comprises 15 residues. DNA for the CDR3: TGCAGTGCTAGCGGAACAGGGCTTGCATCCTACGAGCAGTACGTC. Amino acids: CSASGTGLASYEQYV.

Many counts were recorded for this clonotype. The rearrangement links TRBV6-2 or TRBV6-3 to TRBJ1-1, with a weak D call TRBD1 (5 bases). This CDR3 contains 15 residues. The germline CDR1 and CDR2 sequences are MNHEY and SVGEGT. V gave up 1 base and J gave up 0 bases, with 9 bases separating them. The DNA for the CDR3 is TGTGCCAGCAGTTACTATGGGACGGTGAACACTGAAGCTTTCTTT. It codes for CASSYYGTVNTEAFF.

This chain joins TRBV7-8 and TRBJ1-1; D ambiguous. This CDR3 has 16 amino acids. Trimming took off 7 bases at V and 3 bases at J, with 21 bases between the two ends. Germline CDR1 SGHVS, CDR2 FQNEAQ. As DNA, the CDR3 is TGTGCCAGCACCTCCGGCTTAGTGCAGGTCGACACTGAAGCTTTCTTT. Translating it yields CASTSGLVQVDTEAFF.

This clonotype was picked up a small number of times. The rearrangement joins TRBV4-2 to TRBJ2-1, with unresolved D. V gave up 0 bases and J gave up 6 bases, with 21 bases separating them. CDR1 and CDR2 from the germline V gene are LGHNA and YNFKEQ. The CDR3 totals 18 residues. The CDR3 protein is CASSQEELGLVPRNEQFF. CDR3 DNA: TGTGCCAGCAGCCAAGAAGAGCTCGGGCTAGTCCCTCGCAATGAGCAGTTCTTC.

This clonotype appeared a single time. This chain connects TRBV7-8 to TRBJ2-7; D possibly corresponds to TRBD1 (5 bases). The V end was cut by 5 bases, the J end by 9 bases, with 23 bases between. The CDR3 spans 15 residues. Germline V CDR1 and CDR2: SGHVS, FQNEAQ. Here the CDR3 reads CASSHPQGLVWVQYF. DNA for the CDR3: TGTGCCAGCAGCCACCCCCAGGGTCTCGTATGGGTGCAGTACTTC.

The sample holds a few counts of this clonotype. Since the CDR3 does not end with the conserved phenylalanine or tryptophan, this likely comes from a read error. The DNA is omitted, as the CDR3 cannot be located on it reliably, and the CDR3 follows TCRdb's listing. This rearrangement joins TRBV7-9 to TRBJ1-1. The CDR3 is 8 residues long, ends included. Germline V gene data show CDR1 as SEHNR and CDR2 as FQNEAQ (reference sequence). The CDR3 here is CASSLGDG.

This clonotype occurred a few times. The chain links TRBV9 to TRBJ2-5; 11 nucleotides align to TRBD2. Germline V CDR1 and CDR2: SGDLS, YYNGEE. The CDR3 totals 17 residues. Losses at the gene ends were 4 bases for V and 1 base for J; bases not matched to a gene: 9. As DNA, the CDR3 is TGTGCCAGCAGCCCTCGAGCCGGGACTAGCGGCCAAGAGACCCAGTACTTC. This translates into CASSPRAGTSGQETQYF. The whole variable domain, remainder taken from reference TRBV9 and TRBJ2-5, is DSGVTQTPKHLITATGQRVTLRCSPRSGDLSVYWYQQSLDQGLQFLIQYYNGEERAKGNILERFSAQQFPDLHSELNLSSLELGDSALYFCASSPRAGTSGQETQYFGPGTRLLVL.

In this sample, this clonotype turned up a few times. This chain links TRBV4-2 with TRBJ1-1; 7 nucleotides line up with TRBD1. This CDR3 comprises 14 residues. The germline CDR1 and CDR2 sequences are LGHNA and YNFKEQ. Germline trimming cut 3 bases from V and 4 bases from J; bases unmatched to any gene: 5. The DNA for the CDR3 is TGTGCCAGCAGCCAGCCGGGACAGCCCACTGAAGCTTTCTTT. The encoded protein is CASSQPGQPTEAFF.

This clonotype was observed a few times. The gene calls are TRBV4-3 and TRBJ2-6; 7 bases are a match to TRBD1. The CDR3 length is 16 residues. Germline V gives CDR1 LGHNA, CDR2 YSLEER. V trimming: 3 bases; J trimming: 1 base; junction bases outside the gene matches: 3. The CDR3 DNA follows: TGCGCCAGCAGCCAGACAGGGTATTCTGGGGCCAACGTCCTGACTTTC. This translates into CASSQTGYSGANVLTF.